What follows describes a single TCR beta chain. Its target is unknown. These data are taken from a study of T-cell memory formation after mild COVID-19. It was 5'RACE with constant-segment primers that produced the TCR alpha and TCR beta cDNA libraries, which carried sample barcodes and UMIs. TCRdb re-called the 5' RACE reads with MiXCR, one entry per CDR3 protein. This sample has tens of thousands of distinct CDR3 sequences, with 15% to 20% found just once. Overall study findings and caveats: CD4+ clones that contracted lay mainly in CM and EM; CD8+ ones lay in EMRA. The study found balanced CD4/CD8 in clones contracting day 15 to 85 and a CD4+ lean in later expanders.

The germline V and J ends were trimmed by 4 bases and 2 bases, with 9 bases remaining between them. This CDR3 contains 14 residues. Germline CDR1 reads MGHDK; CDR2 reads SYGVNS. The chain recombines TRBV25-1 with TRBJ2-1; no reliable D call. The sequenced sample consisted of PBMCs or a T cell subset sorted from them (not recorded which). This sequence originates from an adult woman who had mild COVID-19 (a few samples of this study predate the infection). Cell type and time point are not known. The CDR3 DNA follows: TGTGCCAGCAGTGGAGGCAGCACCTACAATGAGCAGTTCTTC. It yields the protein CASSGGSTYNEQFF. The full variable domain, in which reference TRBV25-1 and TRBJ2-1 provide the parts outside the CDR3, is EADIYQTPRYLVIGTGKKITLECSQTMGHDKMYWYQQDPGMELHLIHYSYGVNSTEKGDLSSESTVSRIRTEHFPLTLESARPSHTSQYLCASSGGSTYNEQFFGPGTRLTVL.